The sequence of this T cell receptor (beta chain) was determined in a study of OX40 agonist ivuxolimab in advanced cancers. Sequencing was performed with immunoSEQ multiplex PCR; in TCRdb, only in-frame clones are kept and a portion is missing. The table records tens of thousands of clones, more than 70% of them present only once. In its sample, this clone was seen once. The CDR3 is made up of 12 amino acids. Trimming stripped 4 bases from V and 6 bases from J, with 9 bases between. Germline V CDR1 and CDR2: LNHDA, SQIVND (reference sequence). The TCR sequence derives from an adult with an advanced solid tumor such as melanoma, head and neck, liver or kidney cancer. The chain uses TRBV19 and TRBJ1-1; D unresolved. Sequenced here: CD4+ or CD8+ T cells sorted from blood, sampled in a trial of the OX40 agonist ivuxolimab. Here the CDR3 DNA reads TGTGCCAGTAGTACTCCGGTGGCTGAAGCTTTCTTT. Protein sequence: CASSTPVAEAFF.